The sequence of this T cell receptor beta chain was determined in a study of blood T cell repertoires in COVID-19. Study details: Sites in the United States, Italy and Spain provided acute and convalescent COVID-19 samples. From T cells, B-cell-depleted T cells, or PBMCs came the material, which was cDNA or gDNA.

In the source study's methods: It was from reference gene primer amplification that nucleated cell counts were estimated. Sequencing was performed with immunoSEQ multiplex PCR; in TCRdb, only in-frame clones are kept and a portion is missing. For V, J and clone size, that table is used; D and trimming come from the DNA. The table records around 130,000 clones, approximately 90% of them present only once. Germline loops: CDR1 SGHVS, CDR2 FQNEAQ. The CDR3 is made up of 15 amino acids. The ends lost 5 bases at V and 0 bases at J; junction bases unmatched: 2. The sequence was obtained from a man aged 65 to 85 with active COVID-19. The material sequenced was peripheral blood. The chain combines TRBV7-8 with TRBJ2-2; 8 nucleotides match TRBD2. CDR3 DNA: TGTGCCAGCAGCATTAGCGGGACGAACACCGGGGAGCTGTTTTTT. Translation: CASSISGTNTGELFF.